This section outlines one T cell receptor beta chain sequence together with its context. As yet, its antigen is unknown. These data belong to a study of cytomegalovirus exposure and HLA in healthy donors. CDR3 length: 14 amino acids. CDR1 is SNHLY and CDR2 is FYNNEI in the germline V gene. Trimming stripped 5 bases from V and 1 base from J, with 12 bases between. Primers included in the PCR were 60 Vbeta and 13 Jbeta primers. Profiled with immunoSEQ multiplex PCR; TCRdb holds only in-frame clones, not every one. The sample has over 150,000 clones, more than 60% seen once; the top ten hold approximately 1.3%. Study-level points and caveats: Earlier analysis found most TCR beta V segments productive about 90% or about 30% of the time. Rates of TCR association differed by HLA locus in a later analysis, with DRB1 highest and HLA-C lowest. Reportedly, fewer N-insertions than the approximately 650-donor mean appeared in an Asian-associated ancestry cluster in a later analysis. Later on, an analysis tied around 17,000 TCR beta sequences to HLA alleles at 0.05 false discovery rate.

The TCR was taken from a woman aged 25 to 39 in good health and CMV-seropositive. V is TRBV2 and J is TRBJ2-7; D perhaps matches TRBD1 (6 bases). Sequencing input: PBMCs. The CDR3 DNA reads TGTGCCAGCAGTCCCGGGACACCATCCTACGAGCAGTACTTC. Its translation is CASSPGTPSYEQYF.